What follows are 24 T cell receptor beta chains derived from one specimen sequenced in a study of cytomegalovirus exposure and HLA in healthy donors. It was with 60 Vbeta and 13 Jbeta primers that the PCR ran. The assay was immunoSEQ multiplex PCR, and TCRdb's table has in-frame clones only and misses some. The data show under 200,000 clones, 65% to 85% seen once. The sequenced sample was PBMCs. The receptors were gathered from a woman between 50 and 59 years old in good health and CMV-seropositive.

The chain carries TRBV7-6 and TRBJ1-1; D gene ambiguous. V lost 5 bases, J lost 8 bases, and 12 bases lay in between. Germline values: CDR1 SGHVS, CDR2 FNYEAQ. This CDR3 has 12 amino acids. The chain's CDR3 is CASSADIPEAFF. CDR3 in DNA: TGTGCCAGCAGCGCCGACATACCCGAAGCTTTCTTT.

This CDR3 is CASGGVEQYF. The DNA of the CDR3 is TGTGCCAGCGGAGGGGTCGAGCAGTACTTC. This sequence joins TRBV2 and TRBJ2-7, with D possibly matching TRBD2 (6 bases). V lost 8 bases to trimming and J lost 6 bases, with 8 bases between them. Germline V gene lookup returns CDR1 SNHLY and CDR2 FYNNEI. The length of the CDR3 is 10 residues.

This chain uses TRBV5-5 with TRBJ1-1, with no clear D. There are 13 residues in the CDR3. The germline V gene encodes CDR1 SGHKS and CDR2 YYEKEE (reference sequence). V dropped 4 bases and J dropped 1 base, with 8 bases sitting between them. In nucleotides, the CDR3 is TGTGCCAGCAGCGGCACAGCGAACACTGAAGCTTTCTTT. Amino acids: CASSGTANTEAFF.

The CDR3 loop is CASSLGEGRGNTEAFF. In nucleotides, the CDR3 is TGTGCCAGCAGCTTAGGGGAGGGACGAGGGAACACTGAAGCTTTCTTT. The gene calls are TRBV11-1 and TRBJ1-1; TRBD1 might be the D (5 bases). V shed 1 base and J shed 1 base, with 13 bases lying between them. Germline V gene sequence: CDR1 SGHAT, CDR2 FQDESV (reference sequence). The CDR3 contains 16 residues.

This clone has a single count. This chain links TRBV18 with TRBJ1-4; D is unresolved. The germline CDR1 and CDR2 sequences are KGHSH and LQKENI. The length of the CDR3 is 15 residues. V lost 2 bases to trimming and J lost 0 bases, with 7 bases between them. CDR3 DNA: TGTGCCAGCTCACCATACACCACAACTAATGAAAAACTGTTTTTT. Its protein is CASSPYTTTNEKLFF.

The CDR3 DNA follows: TGTGCCAGCAGCGCATCTACGGGGGCTTTCTTT. The encoded protein is CASSASTGAFF. This chain joins TRBV11-2 and TRBJ1-1; no reliable D call. Germline V CDR1 and CDR2: SGHAT, FQNNGV. The ends were cut back, 5 bases at V and 11 bases at J, with 12 bases in the middle. The CDR3 runs to 11 residues. Based on the CDR3 plus reference TRBV11-2 and TRBJ1-1, the full variable domain is EAGVAQSPRYKIIEKRQSVAFWCNPISGHATLYWYQQILGQGPKLLIQFQNNGVVDDSQLPKDRFSAERLKGVDSTLKIQPAKLEDSAVYLCASSASTGAFFGQGTRLTVV.

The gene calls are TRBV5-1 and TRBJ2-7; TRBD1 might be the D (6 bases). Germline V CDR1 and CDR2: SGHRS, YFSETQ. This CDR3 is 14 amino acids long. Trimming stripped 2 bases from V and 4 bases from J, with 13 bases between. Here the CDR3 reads CASSLRTDSYEQYF. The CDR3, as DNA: TGCGCCAGCAGCTTAAGGACAGACAGTTACGAGCAGTACTTC.

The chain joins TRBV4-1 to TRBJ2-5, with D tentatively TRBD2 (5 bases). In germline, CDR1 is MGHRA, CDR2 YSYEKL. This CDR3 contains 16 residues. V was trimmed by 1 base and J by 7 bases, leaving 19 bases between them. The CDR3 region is CASSQVVDRGSWTQYF. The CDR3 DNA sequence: TGCGCCAGCAGCCAAGTTGTCGATCGGGGATCGTGGACCCAGTACTTC.

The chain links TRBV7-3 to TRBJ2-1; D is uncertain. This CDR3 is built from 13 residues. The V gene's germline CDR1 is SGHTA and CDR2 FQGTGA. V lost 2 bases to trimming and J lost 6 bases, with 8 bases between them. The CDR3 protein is CASSLPPGNEQFF. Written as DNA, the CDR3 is TGTGCCAGCAGCTTACCCCCCGGCAATGAGCAGTTCTTC.

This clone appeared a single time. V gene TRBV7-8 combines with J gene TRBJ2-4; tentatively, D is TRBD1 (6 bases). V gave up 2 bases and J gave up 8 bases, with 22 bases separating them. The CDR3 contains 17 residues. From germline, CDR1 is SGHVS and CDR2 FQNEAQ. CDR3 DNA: TGTGCCAGCAGCTTATCGGGGCTGTGGGACCGGACAGACATTCAGTACTTC. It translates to CASSLSGLWDRTDIQYF.

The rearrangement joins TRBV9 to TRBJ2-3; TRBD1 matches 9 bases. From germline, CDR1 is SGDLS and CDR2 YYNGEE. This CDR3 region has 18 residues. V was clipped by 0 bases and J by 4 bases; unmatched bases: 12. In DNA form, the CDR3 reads TGTGCCAGCAGCGTAGTGCCAGTCGGGACAGGGTTTTCAGATACGCAGTATTTT. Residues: CASSVVPVGTGFSDTQYF.

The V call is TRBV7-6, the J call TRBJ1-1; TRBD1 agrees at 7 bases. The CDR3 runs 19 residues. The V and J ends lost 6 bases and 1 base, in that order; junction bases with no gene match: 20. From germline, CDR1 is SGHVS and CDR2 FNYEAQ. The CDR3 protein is CASRPTPSGTVHSNTEAFF. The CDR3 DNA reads TGTGCCAGCAGGCCAACTCCGTCCGGGACAGTACATTCGAACACTGAAGCTTTCTTT.

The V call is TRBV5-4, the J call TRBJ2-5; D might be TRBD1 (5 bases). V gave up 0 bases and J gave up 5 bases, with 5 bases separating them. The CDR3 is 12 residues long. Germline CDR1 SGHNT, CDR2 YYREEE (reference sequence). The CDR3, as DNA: TGTGCCAGCAGCTTGGAGGGGGAGACCCAGTACTTC. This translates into CASSLEGETQYF.

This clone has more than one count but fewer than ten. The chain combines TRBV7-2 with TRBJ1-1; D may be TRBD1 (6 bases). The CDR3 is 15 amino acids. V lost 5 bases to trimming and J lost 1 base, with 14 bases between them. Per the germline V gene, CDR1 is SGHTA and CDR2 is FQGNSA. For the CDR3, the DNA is TGTGCCAGCAGCGCCTCCGGGACACCGAACACTGAAGCTTTCTTT. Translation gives CASSASGTPNTEAFF.

In nucleotides, the CDR3 is TGTGCCAGCATCCCCCCGGGGGGCACTGAAGCTTTCTTT. Residues: CASIPPGGTEAFF. The chain recombines TRBV6-1 with TRBJ1-1, with D maybe TRBD1 (5 bases). The germline gives CDR1 MNHNS, CDR2 SASEGT. The CDR3 extends over 13 amino acids. V lost 7 bases to trimming and J lost 4 bases, with 13 bases between them.

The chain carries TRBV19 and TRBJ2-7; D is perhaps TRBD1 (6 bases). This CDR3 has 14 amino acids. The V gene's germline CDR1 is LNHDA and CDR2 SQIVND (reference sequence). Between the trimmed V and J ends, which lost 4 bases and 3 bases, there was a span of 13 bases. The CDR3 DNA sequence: TGTGCCAGTAGTAAACAGGGCCTCGACTACGAGCAGTACTTC. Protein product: CASSKQGLDYEQYF. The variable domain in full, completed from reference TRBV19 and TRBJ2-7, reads DGGITQSPKYLFRKEGQNVTLSCEQNLNHDAMYWYRQDPGQGLRLIYYSQIVNDFQKGDIAEGYSVSREKKESFPLTVTSAQKNPTAFYLCASSKQGLDYEQYFGPGTRLTVT.

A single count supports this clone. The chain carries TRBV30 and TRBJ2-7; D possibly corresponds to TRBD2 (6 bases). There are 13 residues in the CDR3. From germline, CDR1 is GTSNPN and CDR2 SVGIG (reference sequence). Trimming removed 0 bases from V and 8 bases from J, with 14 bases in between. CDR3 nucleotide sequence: TGTGCCTGGAGTGTGGGGCGGGGCCGGCAGCAGTACTTC. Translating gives CAWSVGRGRQQYF.

CDR3 sequence: CASSNYRHEAFF. DNA of the CDR3: TGTGCCAGTAGTAATTACAGACATGAAGCTTTCTTT. The rearrangement uses TRBV19 and TRBJ1-1; D is unclear. The CDR3 is made up of 12 amino acids. Trimming pared 4 bases from V and 7 bases from J, leaving 10 bases between. From germline, CDR1 is LNHDA and CDR2 SQIVND (reference sequence).

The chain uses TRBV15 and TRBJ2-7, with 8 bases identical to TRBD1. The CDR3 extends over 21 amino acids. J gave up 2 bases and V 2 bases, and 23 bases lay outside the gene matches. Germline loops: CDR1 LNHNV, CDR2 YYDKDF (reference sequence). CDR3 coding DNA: TGTGCCACCAGCAGACTAAAGCGGGTAGGACTGACAGGGGTTGTCCCCTACGAGCAGTACTTC. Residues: CATSRLKRVGLTGVVPYEQYF. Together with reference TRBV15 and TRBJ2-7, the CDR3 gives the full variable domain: DAMVIQNPRYQVTQFGKPVTLSCSQTLNHNVMYWYQQKSSQAPKLLFHYYDKDFNNEADTPDNFQSRRPNTSFCFLDIRSPGLGDTAMYLCATSRLKRVGLTGVVPYEQYFGPGTRLTVT.

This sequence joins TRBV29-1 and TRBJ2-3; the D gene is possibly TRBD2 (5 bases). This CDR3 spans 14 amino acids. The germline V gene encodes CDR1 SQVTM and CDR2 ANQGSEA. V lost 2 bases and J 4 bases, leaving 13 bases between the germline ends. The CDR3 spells CSVEISVSADTQYF. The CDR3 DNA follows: TGCAGCGTTGAAATTAGCGTTAGCGCAGATACGCAGTATTTT.

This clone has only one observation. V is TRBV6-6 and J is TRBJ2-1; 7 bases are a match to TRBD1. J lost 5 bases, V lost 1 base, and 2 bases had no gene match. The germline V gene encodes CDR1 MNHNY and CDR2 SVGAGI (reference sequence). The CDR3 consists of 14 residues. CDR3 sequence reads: CASSYLGQHNEQFF. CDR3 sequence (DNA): TGTGCCAGCAGTTACTTGGGACAGCACAATGAGCAGTTCTTC.

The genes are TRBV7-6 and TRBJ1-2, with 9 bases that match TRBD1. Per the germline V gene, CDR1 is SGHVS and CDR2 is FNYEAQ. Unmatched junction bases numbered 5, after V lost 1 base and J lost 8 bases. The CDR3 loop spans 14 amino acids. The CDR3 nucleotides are TGTGCCAGCAGCTTAGTAGGACAGGGGCAAGGCTACACCTTC. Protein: CASSLVGQGQGYTF.

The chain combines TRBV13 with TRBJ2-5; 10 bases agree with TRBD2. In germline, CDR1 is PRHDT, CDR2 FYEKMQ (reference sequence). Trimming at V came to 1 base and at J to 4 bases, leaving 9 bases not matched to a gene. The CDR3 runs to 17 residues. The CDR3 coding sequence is TGTGCCAGCAGCTTAGTCCCCAGCGGGGGGGCTCGAGAGACCCAGTACTTC. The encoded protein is CASSLVPSGGARETQYF.

CDR3 region: CASSELTGSGETQYF. CDR3 sequence (DNA): TGTGCCAGCAGTGAACTTACGGGGTCGGGAGAGACCCAGTACTTC. This chain links TRBV2 with TRBJ2-5; D perhaps matches TRBD2 (5 bases). CDR3 size: 15 residues. Germline CDR1 and CDR2: SNHLY and FYNNEI. V lost 2 bases and J lost 4, with 14 bases in between.